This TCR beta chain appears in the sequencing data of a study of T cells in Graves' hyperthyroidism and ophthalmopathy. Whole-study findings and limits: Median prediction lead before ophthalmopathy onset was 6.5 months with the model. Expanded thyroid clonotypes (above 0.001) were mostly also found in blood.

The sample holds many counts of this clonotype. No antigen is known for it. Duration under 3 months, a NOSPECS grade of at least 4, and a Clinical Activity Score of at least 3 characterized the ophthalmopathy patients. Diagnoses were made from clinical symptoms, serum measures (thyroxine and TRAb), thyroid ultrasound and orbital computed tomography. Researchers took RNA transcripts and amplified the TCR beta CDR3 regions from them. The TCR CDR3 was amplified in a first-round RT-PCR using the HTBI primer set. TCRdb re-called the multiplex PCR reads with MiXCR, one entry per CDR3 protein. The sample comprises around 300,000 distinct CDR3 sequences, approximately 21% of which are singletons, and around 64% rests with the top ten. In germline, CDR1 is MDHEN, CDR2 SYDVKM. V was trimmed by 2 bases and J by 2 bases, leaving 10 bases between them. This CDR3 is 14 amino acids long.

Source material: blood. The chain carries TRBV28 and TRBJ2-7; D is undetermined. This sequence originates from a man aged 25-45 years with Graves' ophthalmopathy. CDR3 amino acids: CASSLTASTYEQYF. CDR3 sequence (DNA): TGTGCCAGCAGTTTAACTGCCAGCACCTACGAGCAGTACTTC.